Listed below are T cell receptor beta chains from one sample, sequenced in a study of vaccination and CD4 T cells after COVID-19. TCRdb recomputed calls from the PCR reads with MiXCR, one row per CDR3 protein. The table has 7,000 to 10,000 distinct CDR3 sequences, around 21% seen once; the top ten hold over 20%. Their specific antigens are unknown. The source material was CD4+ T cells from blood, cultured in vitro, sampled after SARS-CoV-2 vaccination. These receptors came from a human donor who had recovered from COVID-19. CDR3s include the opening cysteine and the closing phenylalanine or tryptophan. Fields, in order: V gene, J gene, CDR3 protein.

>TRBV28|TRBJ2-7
CASSSPTRTAYEQYF
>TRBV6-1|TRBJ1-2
CASRDPGQPAGGGYTF
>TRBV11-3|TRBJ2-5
CASSFLGVYQETQYF
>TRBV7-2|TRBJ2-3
CASSSASTGSGYF
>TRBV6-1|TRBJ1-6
CASSTGTMGSPLHF
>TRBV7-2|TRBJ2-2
CASSLGPSNTGELFF
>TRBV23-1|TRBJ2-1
CASSCFEEPIGNEQFF
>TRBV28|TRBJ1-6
CASAPGGKTAHF
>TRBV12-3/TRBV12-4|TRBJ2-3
CASSSNVDTQYF
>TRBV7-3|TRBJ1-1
CASSKTVNTEAFF
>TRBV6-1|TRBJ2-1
CASNRDRANNEQFF
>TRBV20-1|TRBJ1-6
CSAKRGQRAYGSPLHF
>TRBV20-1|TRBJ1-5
CSAPYQPQHF
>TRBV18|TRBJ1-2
CASSPLRDRTNYGYTF
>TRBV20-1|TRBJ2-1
CSAAQGAVVNEQFF
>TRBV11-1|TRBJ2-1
CASRRQGVAGTYNEQFF
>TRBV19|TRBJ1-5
CASSIDSGRPQHF
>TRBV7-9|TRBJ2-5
CASSPGAANRLWETQYF
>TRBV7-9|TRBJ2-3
CASSSGLISTDTQYF
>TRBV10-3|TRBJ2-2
CAISDRGLAGNTGELFF
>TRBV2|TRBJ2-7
CASRARTDKYEQYF
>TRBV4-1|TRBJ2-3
CASSQDLGRSTDTQYF
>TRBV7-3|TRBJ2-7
CASSFTGGGEQYF
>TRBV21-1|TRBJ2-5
CASSKSGFGPGKVKETQYF
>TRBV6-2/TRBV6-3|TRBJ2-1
CASSSRGQSSYNEQFF
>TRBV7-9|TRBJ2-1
CASSGGSSSYNEQFF
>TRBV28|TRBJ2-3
CASLLAGTDTQYF
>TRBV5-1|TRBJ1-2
CASSLVGGAQNYGYTF
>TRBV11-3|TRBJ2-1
CASSLDGMGSEQFF